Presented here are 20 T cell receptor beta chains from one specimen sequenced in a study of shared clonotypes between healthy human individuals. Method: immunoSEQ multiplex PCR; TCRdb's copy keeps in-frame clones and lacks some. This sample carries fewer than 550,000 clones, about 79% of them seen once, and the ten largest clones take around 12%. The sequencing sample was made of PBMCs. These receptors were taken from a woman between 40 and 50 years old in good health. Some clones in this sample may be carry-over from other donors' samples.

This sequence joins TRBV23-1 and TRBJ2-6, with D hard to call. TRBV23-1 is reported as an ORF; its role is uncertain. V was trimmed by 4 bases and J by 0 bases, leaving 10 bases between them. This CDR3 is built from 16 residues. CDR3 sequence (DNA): TGCGCCAGCAGTCGTACCACTTGCTCTGGGGCCAACGTCCTGACTTTC. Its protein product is CASSRTTCSGANVLTF.

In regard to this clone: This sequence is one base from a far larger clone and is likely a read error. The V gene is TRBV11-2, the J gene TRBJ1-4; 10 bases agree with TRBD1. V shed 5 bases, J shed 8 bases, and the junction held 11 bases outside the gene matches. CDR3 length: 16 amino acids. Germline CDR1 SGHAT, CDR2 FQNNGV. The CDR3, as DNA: TGTGCCAGCAGCCAAGATCTTGGGACAGGGGCCGAAAAACTGTTTTTT. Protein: CASSQDLGTGAEKLFF. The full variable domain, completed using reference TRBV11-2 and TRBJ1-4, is EAGVAQSPRYKIIEKRQSVAFWCNPISGHATLYWYQQILGQGPKLLIQFQNNGVVDDSQLPKDRFSAERLKGVDSTLKIQPAKLEDSAVYLCASSQDLGTGAEKLFFGSGTQLSVL.

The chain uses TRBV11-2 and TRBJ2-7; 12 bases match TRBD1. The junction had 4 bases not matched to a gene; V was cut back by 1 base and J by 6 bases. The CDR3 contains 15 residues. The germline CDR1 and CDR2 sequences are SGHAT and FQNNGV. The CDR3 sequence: CASSLVGTGGIEQYF. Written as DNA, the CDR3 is TGTGCCAGCAGCTTAGTGGGGACAGGGGGCATCGAGCAGTACTTC.

This CDR3 reads CASSLAREQYF. The CDR3 region has the DNA TGTGCCAGCAGCTTAGCGAGGGAGCAGTACTTC. The chain links TRBV7-8 to TRBJ2-7; D remains ambiguous. The CDR3 runs to 11 residues. Germline assignment: CDR1 SGHVS and CDR2 FQNEAQ. With 0 bases removed from V and 7 bases from J, the gap between germline ends came to 4 bases.

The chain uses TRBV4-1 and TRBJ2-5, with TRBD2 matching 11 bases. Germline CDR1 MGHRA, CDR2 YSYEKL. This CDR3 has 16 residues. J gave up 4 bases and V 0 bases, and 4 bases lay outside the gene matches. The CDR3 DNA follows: TGCGCCAGCAGCCAAGAGGTAGCGGGAGGGATAGAGACCCAGTACTTC. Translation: CASSQEVAGGIETQYF.

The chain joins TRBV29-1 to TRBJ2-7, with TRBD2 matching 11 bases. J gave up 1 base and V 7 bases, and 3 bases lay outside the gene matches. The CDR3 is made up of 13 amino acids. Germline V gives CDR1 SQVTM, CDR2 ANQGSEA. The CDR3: CSGRLAGSYEQYF. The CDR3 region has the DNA TGCAGCGGCCGACTAGCGGGATCCTACGAGCAGTACTTC.

CDR3 sequence: CASSLDLRVEKLFF. CDR3 coding DNA: TGTGCCAGCAGCTTAGATCTTAGGGTTGAAAAACTGTTTTTT. The rearrangement joins TRBV11-2 to TRBJ1-4; D is undetermined. From germline, CDR1 is SGHAT and CDR2 FQNNGV. CDR3 length: 14 residues. V shed 0 bases and J shed 7 bases, with 9 bases lying between them.

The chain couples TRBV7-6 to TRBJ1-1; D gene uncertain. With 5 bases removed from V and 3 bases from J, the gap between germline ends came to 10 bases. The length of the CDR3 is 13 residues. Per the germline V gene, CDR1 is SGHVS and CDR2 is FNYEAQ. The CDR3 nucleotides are TGTGCCAGCAGCCGAACTCGGGACACTGAAGCTTTCTTT. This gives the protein CASSRTRDTEAFF. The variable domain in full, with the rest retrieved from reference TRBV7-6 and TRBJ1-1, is GAGVSQSPRYKVTKRGQDVALRCDPISGHVSLYWYRQALGQGPEFLTYFNYEAQQDKSGLPNDRFSAERPEGSISTLTIQRTEQRDSAMYRCASSRTRDTEAFFGQGTRLTVV.

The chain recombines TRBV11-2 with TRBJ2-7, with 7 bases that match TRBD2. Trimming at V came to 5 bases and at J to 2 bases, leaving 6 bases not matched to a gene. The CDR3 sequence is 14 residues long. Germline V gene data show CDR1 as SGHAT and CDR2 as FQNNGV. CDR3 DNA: TGTGCCAGCAGCCCCGGACTAGGAACCTACGAGCAGTACTTC. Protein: CASSPGLGTYEQYF.

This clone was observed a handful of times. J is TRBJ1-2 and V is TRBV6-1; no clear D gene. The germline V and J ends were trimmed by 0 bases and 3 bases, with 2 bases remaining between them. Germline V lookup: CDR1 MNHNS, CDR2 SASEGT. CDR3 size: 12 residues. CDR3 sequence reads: CASSEAYYGYTF. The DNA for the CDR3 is TGTGCCAGCAGTGAAGCCTACTATGGCTACACCTTC.

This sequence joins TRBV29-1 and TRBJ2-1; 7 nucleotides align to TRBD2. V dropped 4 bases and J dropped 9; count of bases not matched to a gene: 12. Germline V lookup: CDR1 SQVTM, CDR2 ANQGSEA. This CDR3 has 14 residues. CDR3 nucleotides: TGCAGCGTTGCCTGGTCTAGCGTAGCGGGTGAGCAGTTCTTC. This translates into CSVAWSSVAGEQFF.

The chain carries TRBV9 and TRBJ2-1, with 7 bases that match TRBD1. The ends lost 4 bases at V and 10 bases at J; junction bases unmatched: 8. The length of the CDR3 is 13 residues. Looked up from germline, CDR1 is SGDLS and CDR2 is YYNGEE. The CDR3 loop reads CASSIGTASEQFF. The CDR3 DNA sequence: TGTGCCAGCAGCATCGGGACAGCCAGCGAGCAGTTCTTC.

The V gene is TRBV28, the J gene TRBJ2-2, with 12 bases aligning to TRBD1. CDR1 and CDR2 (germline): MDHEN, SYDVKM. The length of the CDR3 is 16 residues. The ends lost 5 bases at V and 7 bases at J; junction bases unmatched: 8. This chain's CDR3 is CASSPSGTGGIGELFF. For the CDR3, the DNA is TGTGCCAGCAGTCCATCCGGGACAGGGGGCATCGGGGAGCTGTTTTTT. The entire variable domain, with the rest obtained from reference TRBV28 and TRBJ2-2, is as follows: DVKVTQSSRYLVKRTGEKVFLECVQDMDHENMFWYRQDPGLGLRLIYFSYDVKMKEKGDIPEGYSVSREKKERFSLILESASTNQTSMYLCASSPSGTGGIGELFFGEGSRLTVL.

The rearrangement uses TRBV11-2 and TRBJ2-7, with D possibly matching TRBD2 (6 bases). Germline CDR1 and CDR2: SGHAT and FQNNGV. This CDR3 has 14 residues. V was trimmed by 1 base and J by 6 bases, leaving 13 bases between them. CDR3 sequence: CASSLVGGGSEQYF. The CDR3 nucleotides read TGTGCCAGCAGCTTAGTCGGGGGTGGCTCCGAGCAGTACTTC. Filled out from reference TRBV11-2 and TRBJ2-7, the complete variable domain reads EAGVAQSPRYKIIEKRQSVAFWCNPISGHATLYWYQQILGQGPKLLIQFQNNGVVDDSQLPKDRFSAERLKGVDSTLKIQPAKLEDSAVYLCASSLVGGGSEQYFGPGTRLTVT.

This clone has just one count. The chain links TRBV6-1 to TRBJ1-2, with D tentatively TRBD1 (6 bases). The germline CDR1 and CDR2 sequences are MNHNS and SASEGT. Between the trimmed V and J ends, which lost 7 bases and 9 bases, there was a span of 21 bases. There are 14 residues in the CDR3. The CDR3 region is CASTPTGTSRSYTF. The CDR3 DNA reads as TGTGCCAGCACCCCAACAGGGACGTCTAGAAGCTACACCTTC.

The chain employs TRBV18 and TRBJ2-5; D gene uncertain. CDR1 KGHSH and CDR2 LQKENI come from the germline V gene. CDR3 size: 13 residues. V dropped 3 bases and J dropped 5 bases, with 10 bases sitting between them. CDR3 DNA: TGTGCCAGCTCACCTGCCATCAAGGAGACCCAGTACTTC. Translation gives CASSPAIKETQYF.

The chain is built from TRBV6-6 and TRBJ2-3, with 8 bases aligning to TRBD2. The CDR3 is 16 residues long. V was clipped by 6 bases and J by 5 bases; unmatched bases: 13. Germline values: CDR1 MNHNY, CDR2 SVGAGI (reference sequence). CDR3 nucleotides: TGTGCCAGCAGCCCTTTCGCGGGAGGTGGGGGAGATACGCAGTATTTT. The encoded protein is CASSPFAGGGGDTQYF.

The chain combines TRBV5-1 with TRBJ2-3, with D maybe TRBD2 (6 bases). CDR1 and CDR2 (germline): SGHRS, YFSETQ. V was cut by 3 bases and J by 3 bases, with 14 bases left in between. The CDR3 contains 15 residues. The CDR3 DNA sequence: TGCGCCAGCAGCTCGGGGGACCTAGCTACAGATACGCAGTATTTT. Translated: CASSSGDLATDTQYF.

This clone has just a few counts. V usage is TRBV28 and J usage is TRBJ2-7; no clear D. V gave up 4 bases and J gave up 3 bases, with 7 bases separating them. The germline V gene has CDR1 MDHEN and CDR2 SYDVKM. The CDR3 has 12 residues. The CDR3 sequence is CASSYRIYEQYF. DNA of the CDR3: TGTGCCAGCAGTTACCGGATCTACGAGCAGTACTTC.

For the CDR3, the DNA is TGTGCCAGCTGGGACAGACCAACCACAGATACGCAGTATTTT. Protein sequence: CASWDRPTTDTQYF. This rearrangement joins TRBV6-1 to TRBJ2-3; TRBD1 aligns across 7 bases. Germline trimming cut 8 bases from V and 2 bases from J; bases unmatched to any gene: 7. The CDR3 length is 14 residues. Germline CDR1 MNHNS, CDR2 SASEGT.